This T cell receptor (beta chain) was recovered during a study of blood T cell repertoires in COVID-19. Turning to the study itself: Sites across the United States, Italy and Spain contributed samples from acute and convalescent COVID-19.

The CDR3 runs 16 residues. V was cut by 2 bases and J by 0 bases, with 14 bases left in between. Germline V gene lookup returns CDR1 MNHEY and CDR2 SMNVEV (reference sequence). In the original workflow: Estimated nucleated cell counts came from reference gene primer amplification. TCRdb's table, derived via immunoSEQ multiplex PCR, lists solely in-frame clones and lacks some. The V and J calls and clone size were taken over from that table, and D and trimming were inferred from the DNA. The sample lists fewer than 250,000 clones; 80% to 90% were seen once. Enrolled during active infection, Seattle patients were then followed longitudinally.

The sample consisted of peripheral blood. This clonotype was obtained from a man between 45 and 60 years old with COVID-19, enrolled during active disease. The J gene is TRBJ2-7, the V gene TRBV27, with a weak D call TRBD1 (6 bases). This chain's CDR3 is CASSLLAGATSYEQYF. DNA of the CDR3: TGTGCCAGCAGTTTACTGGCAGGGGCTACCTCCTACGAGCAGTACTTC.